This record concerns one T cell receptor (beta chain) sequence. The antigen is not known. The junction shows a germline mismatch at one end, possibly a read error. Primed by a sample-barcoded 5' primer and a J-beta primer mix, a second PCR proceeded for 7 to 11 cycles. Every sample returned 2.5 million or more CDR3-containing paired-end reads. TCRdb reprocessed the 5' RACE reads via MiXCR and lists one record per CDR3 protein. The data hold about 1.4 million distinct CDR3 sequences, with approximately 60% observed a single time. This sample is drawn from a study of blood T cells in healthy people across ages. The CDR3 consists of 15 residues. Germline V CDR1 and CDR2: SGDLS, YYNGEE. Study observations and caveats: Researchers said unsorted PBMCs prevented a conclusive naive versus antigen-experienced comparison.

Per sample, a minimum of 6.5 million PBMCs were isolated. Input material: blood. The receptor was isolated from a man younger than 30 in good health. The chain recombines TRBV9 with TRBJ2-7; D ambiguous. In DNA form, the CDR3 reads TGTGCCAGCGGCGTAGATGGCGGAGCTCCCTACGAGCAGTACTTC. Translated, it gives CASGVDGGAPYEQYF.